A single sample gave rise to the 16 T cell receptor beta chains below, sequenced in a study of vaccination effects on CD4 cells after COVID-19. These receptors are not linked to any known antigen. Sequencing was preceded by expansion of antigen-specific CD4+ T cells with viral peptide pools in the ViraFEST assay. Culture proceeded for approximately 10 days, and CD4+ T cells were then isolated. Nucleocapsid antibodies were negative in the vaccine recipients, who had never had SARS-CoV-2 infection. Assay: immunoSEQ multiplex PCR; the TCRdb copy retains only in-frame clones and omits some. The sample consists of 62,000 or so clones, over 70% of them appearing once. The material sequenced was CD4+ T cells from PBMCs cultured with SARS-CoV-2 spike peptides, taken before COVID-19 vaccination. The receptors were gathered from a human donor who received a COVID-19 vaccine.

The chain couples TRBV7-3 to TRBJ2-1, with 9 bases identical to TRBD1. Germline CDR1 SGHTA, CDR2 FQGTGA. This CDR3 contains 18 residues. Germline trimming cut 5 bases from V and 4 bases from J; bases unmatched to any gene: 15. The DNA for the CDR3 is TGTGCCAGCAGCCCTCAGGGCCTCTGGGGACAGGGATACAATGAGCAGTTCTTC. It specifies CASSPQGLWGQGYNEQFF. The complete variable domain, with remaining parts taken from reference TRBV7-3 and TRBJ2-1, reads GAGVSQTPSNKVTEKGKYVELRCDPISGHTALYWYRQSLGQGPEFLIYFQGTGAADDSGLPNDRFFAVRPEGSVSTLKIQRTERGDSAVYLCASSPQGLWGQGYNEQFFGPGTRLTVL.

This chain joins TRBV5-4 and TRBJ1-1; 8 bases fit TRBD1. Germline lookup yields CDR1 SGHNT and CDR2 YYREEE (reference sequence). V was clipped by 2 bases and J by 8 bases; unmatched bases: 5. This CDR3 region has 13 residues. The CDR3, as DNA: TGTGCCAGCAGCTTTACAGGGGGGGTGGAAGCTTTCTTT. Translation: CASSFTGGVEAFF.

The sample holds one count of this clone. V usage is TRBV5-1 and J usage is TRBJ1-2; D gene uncertain. Per germline, CDR1 SGHRS and CDR2 YFSETQ. Trimming shortened V by 6 bases and J by 1 base, and 13 bases separated the two germline ends. The CDR3 runs 14 residues. In DNA form, the CDR3 reads TGCGCCAGCAAACCGACGGCAGGTAACTATGGCTACACCTTC. This sequence encodes CASKPTAGNYGYTF.

The CDR3 reads CASSSQGGLNTEAFF. The CDR3 nucleotides read TGTGCCAGCAGCTCACAGGGGGGCCTGAACACTGAAGCTTTCTTT. The V call is TRBV7-2, the J call TRBJ1-1; TRBD1 matches at 8 bases. CDR1 and CDR2 from the germline V gene are SGHTA and FQGNSA. This CDR3 comprises 15 residues. V shed 4 bases, J shed 0 bases, and the junction held 4 bases outside the gene matches.

This clone was picked up one time. This chain links TRBV6-2 or TRBV6-3 with TRBJ2-2; D is possibly TRBD1 (7 bases). The germline gives CDR1 MNHEY, CDR2 SVGEGT. V lost 5 bases and J lost 13, with 20 bases in between. CDR3 length equals 14 residues. Here the CDR3 DNA reads TGTGCCAGCAGTCGCATCAGGGGGGCTGTGGGGCTGTTTTTT. Encoded protein: CASSRIRGAVGLFF.

The chain has TRBV5-1 and TRBJ2-2, with TRBD2 as a possible D gene (6 bases). V was trimmed by 3 bases and J by 0 bases, leaving 12 bases between them. Per the germline V gene, CDR1 is SGHRS and CDR2 is YFSETQ. There are 16 residues in the CDR3. CDR3 region: CASSYIGGANTGELFF. For the CDR3, the DNA is TGCGCCAGCAGCTATATCGGGGGTGCGAACACCGGGGAGCTGTTTTTT.

This clone was seen only once. The chain uses TRBV28 and TRBJ1-5; TRBD1 might be the D (5 bases). The CDR3 contains 14 residues. V shed 8 bases and J shed 0 bases, with 11 bases lying between them. Germline lookup yields CDR1 MDHEN and CDR2 SYDVKM. The CDR3 loop reads CASRAGGSNQPQHF. The CDR3 DNA reads as TGTGCCAGCCGAGCGGGGGGTAGCAATCAGCCCCAGCATTTT.

The V and J genes are TRBV5-1 and TRBJ2-3; TRBD1 matches at 9 bases. The CDR3 sequence is 16 residues long. Germline CDR1 is SGHRS and CDR2 is YFSETQ. Unmatched junction bases numbered 12, after V lost 4 bases and J lost 6 bases. The CDR3 region is CASSANPGQGPDTQYF. The CDR3 region has the DNA TGCGCCAGCAGCGCGAATCCGGGACAGGGTCCGGATACGCAGTATTTT. The whole variable domain, remainder taken from reference TRBV5-1 and TRBJ2-3, is KAGVTQTPRYLIKTRGQQVTLSCSPISGHRSVSWYQQTPGQGLQFLFEYFSETQRNKGNFPGRFSGRQFSNSRSEMNVSTLELGDSALYLCASSANPGQGPDTQYFGPGTRLTVL.

The CDR3 DNA follows: TGTGCCAGCAGTTTAGGGGCCAGGGGTGAAGCTTTCTTT. This encodes CASSLGARGEAFF. The V call is TRBV28, the J call TRBJ1-1; weak D call: TRBD1 (6 bases). V was pared by 2 bases and J by 7 bases, with 11 bases between. CDR1 and CDR2 (germline): MDHEN, SYDVKM. The CDR3 runs 13 residues.

The chain combines TRBV30 with TRBJ1-5, with D possibly TRBD1 on 5 matching bases. This CDR3 has 15 amino acids. V lost 3 bases and J lost 6, with 18 bases in between. Germline V gene lookup returns CDR1 GTSNPN and CDR2 SVGIG (reference sequence). The CDR3 loop is CAWRPAGRSSQPQHF. The CDR3 DNA follows: TGTGCCTGGAGGCCAGCAGGGAGGTCGTCTCAGCCCCAGCATTTT. The whole variable domain, filled in from reference TRBV30 and TRBJ1-5, reads SQTIHQWPATLVQPVGSPLSLECTVEGTSNPNLYWYRQAAGRGLQLLFYSVGIGQISSEVPQNLSASRPQDRQFILSSKKLLLSDSGFYLCAWRPAGRSSQPQHFGDGTRLSIL.

J is TRBJ2-3 and V is TRBV5-4, with 8 bases fitting TRBD1. V gave up 1 base and J gave up 6 bases; unmatched junction bases: 7. The germline V gene has CDR1 SGHNT and CDR2 YYREEE (reference sequence). This CDR3 is built from 15 residues. Here the CDR3 reads CASSLPQGDRDTQYF. The CDR3 nucleotides are TGTGCCAGCAGCTTGCCACAGGGGGATAGGGATACGCAGTATTTT.

The rearrangement joins TRBV7-8 to TRBJ1-2; 7 positions agree with TRBD1. The CDR3 runs 16 residues. V lost 4 bases, J lost 0 bases, and 8 bases stayed unmatched. The germline V gene encodes CDR1 SGHVS and CDR2 FQNEAQ. The CDR3 coding sequence is TGTGCCAGCAGCTCCTGGGACAGCCTTGCTAACTATGGCTACACCTTC. Amino acid sequence: CASSSWDSLANYGYTF.

The chain has TRBV5-1 and TRBJ1-1; no reliable D call. This CDR3 region has 14 residues. Germline V lookup: CDR1 SGHRS, CDR2 YFSETQ. V lost 0 bases and J 2 bases, leaving 8 bases between the germline ends. The DNA of the CDR3 is TGCGCCAGCAGCTTGGGGCACTACAACACTGAAGCTTTCTTT. This codes for CASSLGHYNTEAFF. The variable domain in full, with the rest retrieved from reference TRBV5-1 and TRBJ1-1, is KAGVTQTPRYLIKTRGQQVTLSCSPISGHRSVSWYQQTPGQGLQFLFEYFSETQRNKGNFPGRFSGRQFSNSRSEMNVSTLELGDSALYLCASSLGHYNTEAFFGQGTRLTVV.

This clone was counted a few times. The rearrangement joins TRBV7-2 to TRBJ1-6; no definite D call. CDR3 size: 18 residues. The germline V gene has CDR1 SGHTA and CDR2 FQGNSA. V was cut by 0 bases and J by 7 bases, with 19 bases left in between. Here the CDR3 reads CASSLAAEIGRRNSPLHF. The CDR3 bases are TGTGCCAGCAGCTTAGCGGCTGAGATCGGACGGAGAAATTCACCCCTCCACTTT.

This clone was seen only a few times. CDR3 loop: CASSTSGSSYNSPLHF. The CDR3 coding sequence is TGTGCCAGCAGCACATCAGGGAGCTCCTATAATTCACCCCTCCACTTT. The chain has TRBV7-8 and TRBJ1-6; a weak D match, TRBD1 (5 bases). The germline V gene has CDR1 SGHVS and CDR2 FQNEAQ. The CDR3 spans 16 residues. V was pared by 5 bases and J by 0 bases, with 11 bases between.

The chain links TRBV5-5 to TRBJ2-5; D possibly corresponds to TRBD2 (5 bases). CDR3 length: 14 amino acids. V was shortened by 0 bases and J by 3 bases, with 9 bases between the two germline ends. Germline-derived CDR1 and CDR2 are SGHKS and YYEKEE (reference sequence). CDR3 loop: CASSLAGNEETQYF. The CDR3 DNA reads TGTGCCAGCAGCTTGGCCGGGAACGAAGAGACCCAGTACTTC. Variable domain in full (rest from reference TRBV5-5 and TRBJ2-5): DAGVTQSPTHLIKTRGQQVTLRCSPISGHKSVSWYQQVLGQGPQFIFQYYEKEERGRGNFPDRFSARQFPNYSSELNVNALLLGDSALYLCASSLAGNEETQYFGPGTRLLVL.